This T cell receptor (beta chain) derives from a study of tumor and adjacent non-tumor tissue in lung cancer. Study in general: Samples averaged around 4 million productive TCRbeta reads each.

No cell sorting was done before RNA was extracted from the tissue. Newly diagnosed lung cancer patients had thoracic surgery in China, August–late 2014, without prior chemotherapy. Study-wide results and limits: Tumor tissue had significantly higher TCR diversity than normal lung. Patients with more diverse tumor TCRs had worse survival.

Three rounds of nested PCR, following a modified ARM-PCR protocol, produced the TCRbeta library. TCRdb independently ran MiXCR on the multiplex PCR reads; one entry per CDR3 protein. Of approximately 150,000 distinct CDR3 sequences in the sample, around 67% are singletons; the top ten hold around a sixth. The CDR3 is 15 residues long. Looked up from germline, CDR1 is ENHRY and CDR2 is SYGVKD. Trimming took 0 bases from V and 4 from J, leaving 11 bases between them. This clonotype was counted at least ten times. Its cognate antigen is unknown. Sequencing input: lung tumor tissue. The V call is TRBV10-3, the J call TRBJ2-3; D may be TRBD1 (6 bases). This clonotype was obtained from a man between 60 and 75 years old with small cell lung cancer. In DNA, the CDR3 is TGTGCCATCAGTGAGTCGCAGGGGTTGGCAGATACGCAGTATTTT. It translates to CAISESQGLADTQYF.